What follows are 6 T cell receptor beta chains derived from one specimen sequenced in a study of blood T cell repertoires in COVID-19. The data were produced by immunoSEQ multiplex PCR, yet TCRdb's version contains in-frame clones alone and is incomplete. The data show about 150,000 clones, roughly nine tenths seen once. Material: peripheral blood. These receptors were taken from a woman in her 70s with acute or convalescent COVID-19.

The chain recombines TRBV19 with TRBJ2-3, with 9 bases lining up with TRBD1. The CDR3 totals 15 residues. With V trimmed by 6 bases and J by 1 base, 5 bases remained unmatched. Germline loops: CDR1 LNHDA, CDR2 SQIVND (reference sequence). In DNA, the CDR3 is TGTGCCAGTAGAGACAGGGGGTTTGGCACAGATACGCAGTATTTT. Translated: CASRDRGFGTDTQYF.

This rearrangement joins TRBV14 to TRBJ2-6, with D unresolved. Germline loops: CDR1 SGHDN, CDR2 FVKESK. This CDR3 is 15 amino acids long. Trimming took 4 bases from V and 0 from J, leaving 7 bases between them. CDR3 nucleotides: TGTGCCAGCAGCCCATTCAACTCTGGGGCCAACGTCCTGACTTTC. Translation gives CASSPFNSGANVLTF.

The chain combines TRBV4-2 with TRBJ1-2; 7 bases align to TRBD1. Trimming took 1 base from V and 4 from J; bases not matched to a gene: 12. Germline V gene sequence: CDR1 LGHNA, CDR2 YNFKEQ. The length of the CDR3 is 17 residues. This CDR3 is CASSQVVRDSTLYGYTF. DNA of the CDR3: TGTGCCAGCAGCCAAGTGGTTCGGGACAGCACACTCTATGGCTACACCTTC.

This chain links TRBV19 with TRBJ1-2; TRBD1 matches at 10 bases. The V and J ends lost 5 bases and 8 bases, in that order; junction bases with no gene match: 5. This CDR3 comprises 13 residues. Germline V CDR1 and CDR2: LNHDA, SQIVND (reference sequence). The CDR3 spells CASSRQGAGGYTF. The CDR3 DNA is TGTGCCAGTAGTCGACAGGGGGCCGGGGGCTACACCTTC.

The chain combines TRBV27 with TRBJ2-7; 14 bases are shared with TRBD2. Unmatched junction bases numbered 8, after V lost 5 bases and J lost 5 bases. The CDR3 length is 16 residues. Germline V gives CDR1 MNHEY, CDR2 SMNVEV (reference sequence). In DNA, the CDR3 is TGTGCCAGCAGTCGTCTTCGGGGACTAGCGGGAGACGAGCAGTACTTC. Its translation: CASSRLRGLAGDEQYF.

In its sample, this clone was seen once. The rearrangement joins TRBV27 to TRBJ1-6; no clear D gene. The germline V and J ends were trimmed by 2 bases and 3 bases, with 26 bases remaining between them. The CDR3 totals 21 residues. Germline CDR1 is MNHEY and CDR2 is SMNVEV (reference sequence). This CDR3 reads CASSLRKNSYPFYDYNSPLHF. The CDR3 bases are TGTGCCAGCAGTTTACGCAAAAACAGCTACCCCTTCTACGACTATAATTCACCCCTCCACTTT.